This TCR beta chain was sequenced in a study of regulatory T cells in long-lasting Graves disease. Turning to the study itself: Patients with new Graves' disease had used antithyroid drugs below 3 months.

Time point in this sample: newly diagnosed GD, antithyroid drugs for less than 3 months. There was RNA extracted from PBMCs, and the TCR library was made from it. Comments on this clonotype: A much larger clone lies a single base off, so this may be a read error.

The CDR3 is 11 amino acids. Germline-derived CDR1 and CDR2 are GTSNPN and SVGIG (reference sequence). Relying on iRepertoire HTBI primers and Arm-PCR of CDR3 regions, the team built TCR beta libraries. TCRdb reprocessed the multiplex PCR reads via MiXCR and lists one record per CDR3 protein. The sample lists hundreds of thousands of distinct CDR3 sequences, about 15% seen once, with about 8.3% in the top ten. This sample was also put to use in a study of T cells in Graves' hyperthyroidism and ophthalmopathy.

The sample in question was peripheral blood mononuclear cells (PBMCs), obtained at new diagnosis, from a patient treated with antithyroid drugs. The chain has TRBV30 and TRBJ2-5; TRBD2 might be the D (5 bases). This TCR was recovered from a woman aged 40 to 49 with Graves disease. The CDR3 sequence is CVASSQETQYF. The CDR3, as DNA: TGTGTAGCTAGCAGCCAAGAGACCCAGTACTTC.